Below are 20 T cell receptor beta chains sequenced from a single sample in a study of persistence of HIV-infected CD4 T cells. Overlapping HIV-1 Gag 15-mer peptides at 1 ug per peptide per mL were used. CD4+ T cells upregulating both CD40 ligand and CD69 were sorted as responding cells. Antigen specificity for these receptors is unknown. The libraries were made with immunoSEQ version 4 in survey mode. Sequenced by immunoSEQ multiplex PCR; TCRdb stores in-frame clones only, minus some. The table lists nearly 20,000 clones, 55% to 65% of them singletons. The material sequenced was CD4+ T cells sorted from PBMCs after approximately 19-hour stimulation, taken from a patient who received antiretroviral therapy. These receptor sequences come from an adult woman with HIV who was CMV-seropositive.

This clone was detected a few times. The V call is TRBV27, the J call TRBJ1-3; perhaps TRBD1 as D (6 bases). CDR1 is MNHEY, CDR2 SMNVEV, per germline (reference sequence). This CDR3 has 15 amino acids. With 6 bases removed from V and 2 bases from J, the gap between germline ends came to 14 bases. For the CDR3, the DNA is TGTGCCAGCAGACAATCCAGGGGAACTGGAAACACCATATATTTT. It translates to CASRQSRGTGNTIYF.

The chain uses TRBV29-1 and TRBJ1-6; D is unresolved. The CDR3 length is 15 residues. Between the trimmed V and J ends, which lost 6 bases and 0 bases, there was a span of 12 bases. CDR1 SQVTM and CDR2 ANQGSEA come from the germline V gene. In DNA form, the CDR3 reads TGCAGCGTGACCTACACGAGCTCCTATAATTCACCCCTCCACTTT. Translated, it gives CSVTYTSSYNSPLHF.

The V call is TRBV30, the J call TRBJ1-4; the D is unclear. CDR3 length: 13 residues. V lost 1 base and J lost 7, with 10 bases in between. The germline gives CDR1 GTSNPN, CDR2 SVGIG (reference sequence). DNA of the CDR3: TGTGCCTGGAGTGGAGGCGTAGGTGAAAAACTGTTTTTT. Protein sequence: CAWSGGVGEKLFF.

Concerning this clone itself: A read error may account for a junction end that differs from germline. This chain joins TRBV12-5 and TRBJ1-4, with D maybe TRBD1 (5 bases). This CDR3 comprises 14 residues. CDR1 and CDR2 from the germline V gene are LGHNT and FRNRAP. The CDR3 DNA reads as TGTGCTAGTGGATTGGGACGGTCAGATGAAAAACTGTTTTTT. It specifies CASGLGRSDEKLFF.

The chain employs TRBV5-8 and TRBJ1-1; possibly TRBD1 for D (5 bases). Trimming stripped 1 base from V and 1 base from J, with 5 bases between. Germline V CDR1 and CDR2: SGHTS, YDEGEE. The CDR3 is made up of 13 amino acids. CDR3 protein: CASSLTGNTEAFF. For the CDR3, the DNA is TGTGCCAGCAGCTTGACAGGGAACACTGAAGCTTTCTTT. Using reference TRBV5-8 and TRBJ1-1 for the parts outside the CDR3, the full variable domain is EAGVTQSPTHLIKTRGQQATLRCSPISGHTSVYWYQQALGLGLQFLLWYDEGEERNRGNFPPRFSGRQFPNYSSELNVNALELEDSALYLCASSLTGNTEAFFGQGTRLTVV.

The rearrangement uses TRBV7-2 and TRBJ2-4, with 8 bases aligning to TRBD2. Per germline, CDR1 SGHTA and CDR2 FQGNSA. The CDR3 loop spans 14 amino acids. J was trimmed by 7 bases and V by 5 bases; bases with no gene match: 7. The chain's CDR3 is CASSSSGGGNIQYF. CDR3 nucleotide sequence: TGTGCCAGCAGCAGCAGCGGGGGAGGGAACATTCAGTACTTC. Filled out from reference TRBV7-2 and TRBJ2-4, the complete variable domain reads GAGVSQSPSNKVTEKGKDVELRCDPISGHTALYWYRQSLGQGLEFLIYFQGNSAPDKSGLPSDRFSAERTGGSVSTLTIQRTQQEDSAVYLCASSSSGGGNIQYFGAGTRLSVL.

The rearrangement uses TRBV3-1 (or the pseudogene TRBV3-2) and TRBJ2-7; the match to TRBD2 covers 7 bases. CDR1 and CDR2 (germline): LGHDT, YNNKEL (reference sequence). This CDR3 is built from 14 residues. Losses at the gene ends were 3 bases for V and 1 base for J; bases not matched to a gene: 3. The CDR3 nucleotides are TGTGCCAGCAGCCACTCCGGGGGGTCCTACGAGCAGTACTTC. Translating gives CASSHSGGSYEQYF.

This chain connects TRBV4-1 to TRBJ1-5; maybe TRBD1 (5 bases). V lost 0 bases to trimming and J lost 6 bases, with 21 bases between them. CDR1 is MGHRA and CDR2 is YSYEKL in the germline V gene. CDR3 length: 18 amino acids. The CDR3, as DNA: TGCGCCAGCAGCCAAGATCTCATCAGCTTGGGCAGGGCTCAGCCCCAGCATTTT. This codes for CASSQDLISLGRAQPQHF.

The table lists this clone with a count of one. The chain has TRBV30 and TRBJ1-5, with 7 bases identical to TRBD1. V lost 0 bases to trimming and J lost 5 bases; unmatched junction nucleotides: 4. The CDR3 totals 14 residues. Germline CDR1 is GTSNPN and CDR2 is SVGIG (reference sequence). CDR3 DNA: TGTGCCTGGAGTGTACGCCAGGGGGATCAGCCCCAGCATTTT. This translates into CAWSVRQGDQPQHF.

The V gene is TRBV6-5, the J gene TRBJ1-4, with 7 bases that match TRBD1. J gave up 8 bases and V 5 bases, and 11 bases lay outside the gene matches. Germline CDR1 MNHEY, CDR2 SVGAGI. CDR3 length: 15 amino acids. CDR3 nucleotides: TGTGCCAGCAGTCGCGGGGGGCAGGGGGGAGAAAAACTGTTTTTT. It specifies CASSRGGQGGEKLFF.

The V call is TRBV13, the J call TRBJ2-1; D remains unclear. Looked up from germline, CDR1 is PRHDT and CDR2 is FYEKMQ (reference sequence). V was trimmed by 11 bases and J by 5 bases, leaving 19 bases between them. The CDR3 loop spans 14 amino acids. For the CDR3, the DNA is TGTGCCTGCCGGATAGTTGGAGATCACAATGAGCAGTTCTTC. It codes for CACRIVGDHNEQFF.

This chain joins TRBV21-1 and TRBJ1-2; the table assigns TRBD1, which was not confirmed against the DNA. TRBV21-1 is annotated as a pseudogene. The CDR3 loop spans 15 amino acids. CDR3 DNA: TGTGCCAGCAGCTCCCGGGACAGGGAAATCTATGGCTACACCTTC. Protein: CASSSRDREIYGYTF.

CDR3 in DNA: TGTGCCAGTAGTATATCATTGAGGGGGCAATGGTACTTC. This translates into CASSISLRGQWYF. The gene calls are TRBV19 and TRBJ2-4; 7 bases agree with TRBD1. This CDR3 has 13 residues. V lost 2 bases, J lost 15 bases, and 10 bases stayed unmatched. The germline V gene has CDR1 LNHDA and CDR2 SQIVND (reference sequence).

J is TRBJ2-2 and V is TRBV6-4; D not resolved. V was trimmed by 4 bases and J by 4 bases, leaving 10 bases between them. The CDR3 totals 14 residues. Germline-derived CDR1 and CDR2 are MRHNA and SNTAGT. The CDR3 nucleotides read TGTGCCAGCAGTGTATTATCTGGCACCGGGGAGCTGTTTTTT. Its translation: CASSVLSGTGELFF.

V gene TRBV9 combines with J gene TRBJ1-1, with TRBD1 as a possible D gene (5 bases). V gave up 3 bases and J gave up 1 base, with 13 bases separating them. This CDR3 is built from 15 residues. The germline CDR1 and CDR2 sequences are SGDLS and YYNGEE. The CDR3 loop reads CASSGGTLGNTEAFF. The CDR3 DNA reads as TGTGCCAGCAGCGGGGGGACCTTGGGGAACACTGAAGCTTTCTTT.

The rearrangement links TRBV19 to TRBJ1-5, with D unclear. The V end lost 6 bases, the J end lost 3 bases, and 12 bases lay between the germline ends. The CDR3 runs to 14 residues. Germline lookup yields CDR1 LNHDA and CDR2 SQIVND (reference sequence). The CDR3 region has the DNA TGTGCCAGTAGGCCTCCGAATACCAATCAGCCCCAGCATTTT. This codes for CASRPPNTNQPQHF. Filled out from reference TRBV19 and TRBJ1-5, the complete variable domain reads DGGITQSPKYLFRKEGQNVTLSCEQNLNHDAMYWYRQDPGQGLRLIYYSQIVNDFQKGDIAEGYSVSREKKESFPLTVTSAQKNPTAFYLCASRPPNTNQPQHFGDGTRLSIL.

This rearrangement joins TRBV27 to TRBJ1-5; TRBD1 aligns across 10 bases. Germline V gene data show CDR1 as MNHEY and CDR2 as SMNVEV (reference sequence). The CDR3 loop spans 16 amino acids. Trimming cost V 3 bases and J 7 bases; bases outside gene matches: 9. CDR3 sequence: CASSFAGTGVRQPQHF. The CDR3 DNA sequence: TGTGCCAGCAGTTTTGCCGGGACAGGGGTGAGACAGCCCCAGCATTTT.

The V call is TRBV30, the J call TRBJ1-5; tentative D call: TRBD1 (5 bases). The CDR3 has 15 amino acids. V was cut by 2 bases and J by 3 bases, with 14 bases left in between. Germline CDR1 is GTSNPN and CDR2 is SVGIG (reference sequence). The CDR3 nucleotides are TGTGCCTGGAGTACGGGGACCTTCGTCAATCAGCCCCAGCATTTT. Translating it yields CAWSTGTFVNQPQHF.

The chain combines TRBV5-1 with TRBJ2-1, with 10 bases that match TRBD1. CDR3 length: 15 amino acids. V shed 3 bases and J 8 bases; nucleotides not matched to a gene: 8. Looked up from germline, CDR1 is SGHRS and CDR2 is YFSETQ. The CDR3 protein is CASSSGQGGGDEQFF. The DNA of the CDR3 is TGCGCCAGCAGCTCCGGACAGGGGGGTGGAGATGAGCAGTTCTTC.

This rearrangement joins TRBV18 to TRBJ1-2; 7 bases map to TRBD1. Germline V gene data show CDR1 as KGHSH and CDR2 as LQKENI. The J segment lost 8 bases and the V segment lost 2 bases, leaving 8 bases of the junction unmatched. The CDR3 spans 14 residues. In DNA, the CDR3 is TGTGCCAGCTCACCAGACGCCGACAGGGCCGGCTACACCTTC. Its protein product is CASSPDADRAGYTF.